This T cell receptor (beta chain) was recovered during a study of cytomegalovirus exposure and HLA in healthy donors (dated by TCRdb to 2015 to 2018). The study in broad terms: An earlier analysis of more than 550 of the donors reported 250 to 300 Gb of sequence data and 95 million to 130 million unique TCR beta sequences obtained from about 200 million T cells. Typing coverage differed by locus: A, B, C, DRB1 and DQB1 were typed in about 620-640 donors, DQA1 in 522, DPA1 in approximately 600, and DPB1 in around 490. An earlier analysis of some 500 of the donors used high-throughput TCR beta sequencing to judge whether each TCR beta V gene segment behaved as functional or pseudogenic. All discovery cohort repertoires had been generated using a single sequencing platform. Roughly 5 DR-DQ haplotypes were handled as single units for association and clustering, since linkage in the cohort was strong. In the later analysis, no new phenotypic data were used to find candidate immune exposures; instead, reliance was placed on TCR beta sequences and their occurrence across donors. HLA typing covered class I and class II loci at four-digit resolution. Genome-wide SNP genotypes for about three fifths of the 666 donors were used in a later genetic analysis, which treated that subset as a discovery cohort. The study profiled the T cell repertoires of under 850 subjects by immunosequencing and related them to cytomegalovirus serostatus. Besides the first cohort of about 730 subjects, a separate validation cohort made up of roughly 130 different subjects was used. High-throughput TCR immunosequencing, statistical association of individual TCRs with disease status, and machine learning were combined to predict cytomegalovirus infection status. Around 300 gigabases of sequencing data and tens of millions of unique TCR sequences were included in an early release covering roughly 600 HLA-typed donors. Of the 300 to 450 genotyped donors, less than 90% were placed in the genetic ancestry cluster associated with self-reported Caucasian donors. The aim of the study was to test whether cataloging public T cell receptors could identify signatures of past pathogen exposure. A later analysis re-examined previously published TCR beta repertoires from more than 650 donors and added high-resolution HLA genotyping to investigate patterns of TCR occurrence. On average, 235,054 unique TCR beta nucleotide sequences were sequenced per donor among a few hundred genotyped donors of the cohort, with 15% to 20% of those sequences being non-productive. Donor age, sex, ethnicity and CMV serostatus were compiled together with the repertoire data. The paper's findings and limits, for the study overall: Across donors, most TCR sequences were observed very rarely, whereas some public TCRs were present in many individuals. A few of the identified cytomegalovirus-associated TCR beta chains were confirmed in vitro to be specific for cytomegalovirus antigens. Some IMGT-functional V segments, including TRBV6-2 and TRBV6-3, could not be distinguished by the 87-base-pair reads and were therefore excluded. Strong co-occurrence of HLA alleles, especially DR and DQ, made assigning TCR associations to individual alleles difficult. Some 15 rarely observed V segments, including chromosome 9 orphons, were excluded from the earlier analysis of about 600 of the donors because counts were too low. A cluster of highly shared sequence variants was judged likely to be a technical artifact of the sequencing pipeline. In a later analysis, HLA-associated TCR beta chains showed more clonal expansion and lower generation probabilities than non-associated chains that were equally common. Cytomegalovirus status was reported to be diagnosed by the classifier with high specificity and sensitivity in both the original and validation cohorts. The cohort was sequenced for TCR beta chains only, and without alpha or paired-chain data the features that could be detected were limited. In a later analysis, several top co-occurrence clusters were reported to appear linked to parvovirus B19, influenza, CMV and Epstein-Barr virus. In a later analysis, most CMV-associated TCR beta chains were found to appear HLA-restricted, with HLA associations seemingly driven largely by CMV exposure. A further reported finding was that TCR beta sequences accurately predicted the HLA-A and HLA-B alleles for most subjects in the first cohort. Roughly uniform sequencing depth across donors was assumed in presence/absence analyses, although this assumption may not hold. In a later analysis, TCR association rates were found to vary across HLA loci, with the most associated TCRs seen for DRB1 alleles and the fewest for HLA-C alleles. Linkage disequilibrium might explain the correlated functional status among segregating V segments, but an unknown experimental factor could not be ruled out. An association between a missense DCLRE1C variant and V-gene and J-gene trimming of TCR beta chains was found in a later genetic analysis and replicated in an independent cohort. HLA typing was unavailable for some donors at each locus, so association tests used only the typed subset. Broadly in line with IMGT annotations, most TCR beta V segments showed up in productive rearrangements about 87% or about 30% of the time in an earlier analysis of some 590 of the donors. CMV serostatus was the only immune exposure information available for the cohort. The study listed 150 to 200 TCR beta chains as associated with cytomegalovirus. According to a later genetic analysis, donors in an Asian-associated ancestry cluster had fewer N-insertions in productive TCRs than the approximately 630-donor mean. The authors suggested that the approach could potentially be extended to other disease states and immunological phenotypes. A later analysis associated 16,951 TCR beta sequences with specific HLA alleles at a false discovery rate of 0.05.

On this clone: Its antigen remains undetermined. Base qualities were left out, and no much larger clone turns up one base away.

The cohort comprised some 700 healthy bone marrow donors. At the time of sampling, all cohort members were nominally healthy, though unrecorded immune exposures were likely present. The donor tested CMV seronegative and was one of the 352 seronegative cohort members. A peripheral blood sample was provided by each donor, and peripheral blood mononuclear cells were used for TCR beta sequencing. The Qiagen DNeasy Blood Extraction Kit was used to extract genomic DNA from the blood cell samples. The library was made by the immunoSEQ multiplex PCR assay. The multiplex PCR relied on a mix of 60 forward primers for TCR Vbeta segments and 13 reverse primers for TCR Jbeta segments. A multiplex PCR assay on genomic DNA amplified the CDR3 region of rearranged TCR beta genes. On the Illumina HiSeq System, the amplified TCR beta libraries were sequenced as 87-base-pair reads. The study's own analysis went as follows. In a later analysis, tens of millions of unique TCR beta chains were counted across the roughly 670 repertoires, and some 10 million of these chains were shared by at least two donors. Raw reads were error-corrected and collapsed into unique sequences by a nearest-neighbor algorithm in which closely related sequences were merged to remove PCR and sequencing errors. V, D and J gene segments were assigned by aligning CDR3 sequences to IMGT reference sequences. For a sequence to be retained, a match of at least six nucleotides was required to both a V gene segment and a J gene segment. A rearrangement counted as productive if the CDR3 had no stop codons and remained in frame with V and J, and every other rearrangement counted as non-productive. CDR3 was defined according to IMGT convention as the region running from the second conserved V-encoded cysteine to the conserved J-encoded phenylalanine. Sequences without an unambiguous match to a single V gene segment were excluded from the earlier analysis of several hundred of the donors. In an earlier analysis of approximately 590 of the donors, V segments were called functional above 56.7% productive rearrangements and were called segregating when the between-donor standard deviation exceeded 5%. A statistical classification framework was built to diagnose cytomegalovirus status from the catalog of TCR beta chain sequences. In a later analysis, TCR nucleotide sequences were compared against IMGT/GENE-DB human TR gene sequences so that V and J genes could be assigned. In a later analysis, CDR3 sequences and most-parsimonious VDJ recombination scenarios were assigned using the TCRdist pipeline. In a later analysis, each TCR beta chain was defined by its CDR3 amino acid sequence together with its V-gene family, and reads without a unique V-gene family were excluded. A later analysis removed 592 highly shared, low-generation-probability nucleotide sequences to deal with suspected cross-contamination and a sequencing artifact. In a later analysis, a clonal expansion index was calculated for each public chain from normalized within-repertoire ranks of inferred template counts. Generation probabilities in a later analysis came from a VDJ recombination model fitted to out-of-frame rearrangements, and those results were checked against IGoR. In a later analysis, hypergeometric tests were used to score TCR-TCR, TCR-HLA and TCR-CMV co-occurrence, with a repertoire-size bias correction applied to TCR pairs. A later analysis estimated false discovery rates by permuting HLA or CMV assignments 20 times. In a later analysis, co-occurring TCRs were grouped using DBSCAN, with TCRdist sequence similarity added in when clustering inside HLA-allele-positive subsets. Co-occurrence clustering excluded repertoires with fewer than 30,000 or more than 120,000 public chains, plus five with anomalous nucleotide sharing. The table was pulled from immuneACCESS by TCRdb, which kept in-frame rearrangements only. Such tables lose some clones; where checked, under half of the loss comes from unresolved V genes, and the rest has no known cause. V, J and clone size reflect that table, while D and trimming were determined from the DNA. The sample table lists 120,000 or so clones, approximately 80% of them with a count of one. The ten largest clones represent approximately 0.22% of the sample.

The germline V gene provides CDR1 LGHNA and CDR2 YNFKEQ. From the cysteine through the phenylalanine, the CDR3 covers 16 amino acids. Of the read, only the CDR3 DNA is kept; its 48 bases are in frame from base 1. V was cut back by 0 bases and J by 4 bases, leaving a gap of 10 bases between them. Recombination joined TRBV4-2 with TRBJ1-6, with the D gene call left open. This TCR was sampled from a man in his forties or fifties in good health and CMV-seronegative. Material for sequencing was PBMCs. The DNA sequence follows: TGTGCCAGCAGCCAAGAATCGGCAGCGTATAATTCACCCCTCCACTTT. Its product reads: CASSQESAAYNSPLHF.